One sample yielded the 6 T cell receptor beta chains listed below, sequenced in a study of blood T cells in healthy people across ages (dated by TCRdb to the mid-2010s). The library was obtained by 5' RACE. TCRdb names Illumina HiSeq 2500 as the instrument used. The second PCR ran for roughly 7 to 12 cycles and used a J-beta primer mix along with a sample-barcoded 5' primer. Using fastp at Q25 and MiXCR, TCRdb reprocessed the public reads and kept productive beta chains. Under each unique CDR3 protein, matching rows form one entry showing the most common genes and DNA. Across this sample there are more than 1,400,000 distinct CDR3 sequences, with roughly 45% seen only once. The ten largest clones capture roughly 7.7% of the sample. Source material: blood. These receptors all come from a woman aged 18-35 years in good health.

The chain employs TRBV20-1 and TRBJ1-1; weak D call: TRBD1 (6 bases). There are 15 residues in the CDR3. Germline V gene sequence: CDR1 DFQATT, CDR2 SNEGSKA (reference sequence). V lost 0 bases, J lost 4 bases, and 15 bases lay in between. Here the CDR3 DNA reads TGCAGTGCTAGAGATGGGGGGAGGGGGGGCACTGAAGCTTTCTTT. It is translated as CSARDGGRGGTEAFF.

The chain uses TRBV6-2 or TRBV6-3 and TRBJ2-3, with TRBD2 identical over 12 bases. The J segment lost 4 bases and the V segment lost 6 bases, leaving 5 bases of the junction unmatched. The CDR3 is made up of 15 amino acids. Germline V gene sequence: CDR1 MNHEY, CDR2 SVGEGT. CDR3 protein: CASRSSGGVPDTQYF. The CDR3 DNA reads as TGTGCCAGCAGATCTAGCGGGGGGGTTCCAGATACGCAGTATTTT.

The CDR3 region is CASSARQGLRYF. Here the CDR3 DNA reads TGTGCCAGCAGTGCCCGACAGGGTTTGCGGTACTTC. The chain uses TRBV6-5 and TRBJ2-4, with 7 bases matching TRBD1. V shed 5 bases and J 15 bases; nucleotides not matched to a gene: 10. The germline V gene has CDR1 MNHEY and CDR2 SVGAGI. This CDR3 region has 12 residues.

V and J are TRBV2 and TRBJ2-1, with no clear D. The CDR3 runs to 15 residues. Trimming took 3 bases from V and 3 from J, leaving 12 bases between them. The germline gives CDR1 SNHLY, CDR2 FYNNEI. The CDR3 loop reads CASSDWARNYNEQFF. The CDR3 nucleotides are TGTGCCAGCAGTGATTGGGCTAGAAACTACAATGAGCAGTTCTTC.

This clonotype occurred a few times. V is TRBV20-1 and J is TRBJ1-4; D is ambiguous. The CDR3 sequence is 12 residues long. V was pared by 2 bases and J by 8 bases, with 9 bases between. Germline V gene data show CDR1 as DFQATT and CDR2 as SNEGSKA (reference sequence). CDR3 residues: CSARTTGEKLFF. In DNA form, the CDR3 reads TGCAGTGCTAGAACTACTGGCGAAAAACTGTTTTTT.

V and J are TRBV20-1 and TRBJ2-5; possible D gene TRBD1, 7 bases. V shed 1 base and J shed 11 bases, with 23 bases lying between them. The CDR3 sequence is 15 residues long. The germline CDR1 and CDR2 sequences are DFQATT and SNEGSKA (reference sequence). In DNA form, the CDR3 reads TGCAGTGCTAGAGTGGGCGGGACAGTTTACAATGAGCAGTACTTC. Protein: CSARVGGTVYNEQYF.